This entry lists 12 T cell receptor beta chains sequenced from one sample in a study of blood T cell repertoires in COVID-19. Measured with immunoSEQ multiplex PCR; TCRdb has only the in-frame clones, and not every one. Of roughly 340,000 clones listed, about 89% are singletons. Input material: peripheral blood. These receptors originate from a woman in her 50s with COVID-19, enrolled during active disease.

V gene TRBV7-2 combines with J gene TRBJ1-1; D may be TRBD1 (5 bases). V was shortened by 5 bases and J by 5 bases, with 15 bases between the two germline ends. CDR3 length: 14 amino acids. Germline CDR1 reads SGHTA; CDR2 reads FQGNSA. CDR3 in amino acids: CASSPGHGLTEAFF. The DNA for the CDR3 is TGTGCCAGCAGCCCCGGACACGGATTGACTGAAGCTTTCTTT.

This chain links TRBV4-1 with TRBJ1-2; TRBD1 is a possible D gene (6 bases). The CDR3 contains 16 residues. The germline V gene has CDR1 MGHRA and CDR2 YSYEKL. The V end lost 1 base, the J end lost 2 bases, and 14 bases lay between the germline ends. The CDR3 sequence is CASSQVATGQNYGYTF. The CDR3 DNA reads as TGCGCCAGCAGCCAAGTTGCGACAGGCCAAAACTATGGCTACACCTTC.

The chain links TRBV2 to TRBJ1-2; D call uncertain. The CDR3 extends over 12 amino acids. The V gene's germline CDR1 is SNHLY and CDR2 FYNNEI. V gave up 3 bases and J gave up 4 bases, with 6 bases separating them. CDR3 loop: CASSETGYGYTF. The CDR3 coding sequence is TGTGCCAGCAGTGAGACGGGCTATGGCTACACCTTC. The entire variable domain, with the rest obtained from reference TRBV2 and TRBJ1-2, is as follows: EPEVTQTPSHQVTQMGQEVILRCVPISNHLYFYWYRQILGQKVEFLVSFYNNEISEKSEIFDDQFSVERPDGSNFTLKIRSTKLEDSAMYFCASSETGYGYTFGSGTRLTVV.

The rearrangement uses TRBV5-8 and TRBJ2-2, with TRBD2 as a possible D gene (7 bases). The CDR3 totals 16 residues. Per the germline V gene, CDR1 is SGHTS and CDR2 is YDEGEE. Trimming removed 4 bases at V and 1 base at J, with 14 bases between. The CDR3 here is CASSPGGGWNTGELFF. The CDR3 bases are TGTGCCAGCAGCCCGGGCGGGGGCTGGAACACCGGGGAGCTGTTTTTT.

J is TRBJ1-2 and V is TRBV12-3 or TRBV12-4; a weak D match, TRBD1 (6 bases). The CDR3 loop spans 13 amino acids. Between the trimmed V and J ends, which lost 5 bases and 8 bases, there was a span of 15 bases. CDR3 region: CASSQQGDLGYTF. CDR3 bases: TGTGCCAGCAGTCAACAGGGAGATTTGGGCTACACCTTC.

The chain joins TRBV29-1 to TRBJ2-4; a weak D match, TRBD1 (5 bases). The CDR3 contains 12 residues. The germline V gene encodes CDR1 SQVTM and CDR2 ANQGSEA. Between the trimmed V and J ends, which lost 4 bases and 4 bases, there was a span of 8 bases. The CDR3 DNA follows: TGCAGCGTTGGTCCAGGGAAAAACATTCAGTACTTC. Its translation: CSVGPGKNIQYF.

The chain recombines TRBV5-4 with TRBJ2-6; 8 bases map to TRBD1. Germline V gives CDR1 SGHNT, CDR2 YYREEE (reference sequence). The CDR3 consists of 17 residues. Germline trimming cut 3 bases from V and 2 bases from J; bases unmatched to any gene: 7. DNA of the CDR3: TGTGCCAGCAGCTCAGTGACAGGGGCGACTGGGGCCAACGTCCTGACTTTC. It specifies CASSSVTGATGANVLTF.

The gene calls are TRBV21-1 and TRBJ1-3; the listed D gene, TRBD1, was not tested against the DNA. TRBV21-1 is listed as a pseudogene. The CDR3 sequence is 18 residues long. CDR3 residues: CASSPGQGQARLGNTIYF. The CDR3 DNA reads as TGTGCCAGCAGCCCTGGGCAGGGGCAAGCTAGGCTTGGAAACACCATATATTTT.

The CDR3 reads CASSSGLAGLRTQYF. Here the CDR3 DNA reads TGTGCCAGCAGCTCGGGACTAGCGGGTTTGCGGACCCAGTACTTC. The gene calls are TRBV5-4 and TRBJ2-5, with TRBD2 matching 12 bases. Germline V gives CDR1 SGHNT, CDR2 YYREEE (reference sequence). Trimming removed 3 bases from V and 7 bases from J; junction bases left unmatched: 7. The CDR3 covers 15 residues.

V and J are TRBV7-6 and TRBJ2-7; 14 positions match TRBD2. The germline CDR1 and CDR2 sequences are SGHVS and FNYEAQ. CDR3 length equals 19 residues. V shed 5 bases and J 2 bases; nucleotides not matched to a gene: 14. The CDR3 DNA is TGTGCCAGCAGCCCCTTTCCGGGACTAGCGGGAGTTCCCGCCTACGAGCAGTACTTC. Its translation: CASSPFPGLAGVPAYEQYF.

The V and J genes are TRBV18 and TRBJ2-7; 9 nucleotides line up with TRBD1. The CDR3 runs 16 residues. J was trimmed by 3 bases and V by 0 bases; bases with no gene match: 6. Germline V gene sequence: CDR1 KGHSH, CDR2 LQKENI. CDR3 in amino acids: CASSPPGQGRIYEQYF. CDR3 coding DNA: TGTGCCAGCTCACCACCGGGACAGGGAAGAATCTACGAGCAGTACTTC.

The chain joins TRBV4-2 to TRBJ2-7; D might be TRBD2 (5 bases). Germline CDR1 is LGHNA and CDR2 is YNFKEQ. This CDR3 has 18 residues. V lost 1 base and J 2 bases, leaving 21 bases between the germline ends. CDR3 DNA sequence: TGTGCCAGCAGCCAAGTTTTCCTTGAGCGGAGGAGGACCTACGAGCAGTACTTC. This gives the protein CASSQVFLERRRTYEQYF.